The sequence of this TCR beta chain was determined in a study of T cells in Graves' hyperthyroidism and ophthalmopathy. Overall study context: Peripheral blood collection took place at initial diagnosis, before any treatment.

This clonotype was observed a handful of times. Uncontrolled infection, other autoimmune disease, pregnancy or lactation barred patients from enrollment. TCR beta CDR3 regions were amplified from RNA. Initially, a first-round RT-PCR of the TCR CDR3 employed the HTBI primer set. TCRdb fed the multiplex PCR reads into MiXCR, producing one record per CDR3 protein. The top ten clones hold approximately 12% of a sample with 600,000 or so distinct CDR3 sequences, about 14% of them seen once. Trimming stripped 1 base from V and 4 bases from J, with 13 bases between. The CDR3 loop spans 15 amino acids. Germline CDR1 and CDR2: KGHSH and LQKENI.

The chain is built from TRBV18 and TRBJ1-2; no clear D. This sequence was found in a woman between 50 and 59 years old with Graves' ophthalmopathy. Sequencing input: blood. CDR3: CASSPQQSEGYGYTF. In nucleotides, the CDR3 is TGTGCCAGCTCACCACAGCAATCAGAAGGCTATGGCTACACCTTC.